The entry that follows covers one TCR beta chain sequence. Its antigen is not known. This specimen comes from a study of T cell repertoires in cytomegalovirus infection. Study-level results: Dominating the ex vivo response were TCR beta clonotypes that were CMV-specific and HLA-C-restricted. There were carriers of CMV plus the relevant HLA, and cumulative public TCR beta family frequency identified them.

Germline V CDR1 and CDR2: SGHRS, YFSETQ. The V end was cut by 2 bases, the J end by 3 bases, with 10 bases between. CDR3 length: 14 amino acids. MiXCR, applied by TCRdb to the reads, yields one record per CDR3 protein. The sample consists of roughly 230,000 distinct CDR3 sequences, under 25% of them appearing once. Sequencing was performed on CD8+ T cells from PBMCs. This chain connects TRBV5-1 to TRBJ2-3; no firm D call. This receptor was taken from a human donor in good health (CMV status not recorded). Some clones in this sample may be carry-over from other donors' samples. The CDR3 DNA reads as TGCGCCAGCAGCTTCGAAGGTAGTACAGATACGCAGTATTTT. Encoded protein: CASSFEGSTDTQYF.